These T cell receptor beta chains were read from a single sample in a study of post-analysis software for immune sequencing data. TCRdb independently ran MiXCR on the PCR reads; one entry per CDR3 protein. Seen here are roughly 540,000 distinct CDR3 sequences, around 36% observed once, and the top ten hold less than 6%. What was sequenced was blood. These receptors were taken from a girl aged 2-17 years with multiple sclerosis. The CDR3 runs from the conserved cysteine through the conserved F or W. Fields, in order: clone size, D gene, V gene, J gene, CDR3 protein, CDR3 DNA. A D gene is named only where the DNA matches it firmly. The listing skips clone size in some rows; elsewhere it reads once, few, many or a size class.

abundance: few; d_gene: NA; v_gene: TRBV2; j_gene: TRBJ2-5; CDR3aa: CASRVPSRETQYF; CDR3nt: TGTGCCAGCCGGGTGCCTTCGAGAGAGACCCAGTACTTC
abundance: once; d_gene: TRBD1; v_gene: TRBV25-1; j_gene: TRBJ1-2; CDR3aa: CASREATGSYGYTF; CDR3nt: TGTGCCAGCAGGGAAGCGACAGGGTCATATGGCTACACCTTC
abundance: many; d_gene: NA; v_gene: TRBV5-1; j_gene: TRBJ1-1; CDR3aa: CASSLGFDAEAFF; CDR3nt: TGCGCCAGCAGCTTAGGGTTTGACGCTGAAGCTTTCTTT
abundance: NA; d_gene: NA; v_gene: TRBV29-1; j_gene: TRBJ1-1; CDR3aa: CSVATKNTEAFF; CDR3nt: TGCAGCGTCGCCACAAAGAACACTGAAGCTTTCTTT
abundance: few; d_gene: NA; v_gene: TRBV7-2; j_gene: TRBJ2-3; CDR3aa: CASSSRRTQRGDTQYF; CDR3nt: TGTGCCAGCAGCTCCCGCCGGACCCAAAGGGGAGATACGCAGTATTTT
abundance: NA; d_gene: NA; v_gene: TRBV7-3; j_gene: TRBJ2-7; CDR3aa: CASSGDTPYEQYF; CDR3nt: TGTGCCAGCAGCGGGGACACCCCCTACGAGCAGTACTTC
abundance: NA; d_gene: NA; v_gene: TRBV5-1; j_gene: TRBJ1-2; CDR3aa: CASSPALENYGYTF; CDR3nt: TGCGCCAGCAGTCCGGCGTTGGAGAACTATGGCTACACCTTC
abundance: few; d_gene: NA; v_gene: TRBV5-6; j_gene: TRBJ2-6; CDR3aa: CASSRLQRTTGVLTF; CDR3nt: TGTGCCAGCAGCCGCCTACAAAGAACGACAGGCGTCCTGACTTTC
abundance: NA; d_gene: NA; v_gene: TRBV12-3/TRBV12-4; j_gene: TRBJ2-3; CDR3aa: CASNTEALLGTQNTDTEYF; CDR3nt: TGTGCCAGCAACACTGAAGCCCTCCTCGGCACCCAGAACACAGATACGGAGTATTTT
abundance: few; d_gene: NA; v_gene: TRBV27; j_gene: TRBJ2-1; CDR3aa: CASSPAGFDNEQFF; CDR3nt: TGTGCCAGCAGTCCGGCAGGTTTCGACAATGAGCAGTTCTTC
abundance: few; d_gene: TRBD1; v_gene: TRBV3-1; j_gene: TRBJ2-5; CDR3aa: CASSQGGDREETQYF; CDR3nt: TGTGCCAGCAGCCAAGGGGGGGACAGGGAAGAGACCCAGTACTTC
abundance: NA; d_gene: NA; v_gene: TRBV6-5; j_gene: TRBJ1-3; CDR3aa: CASRRGSGNTIYF; CDR3nt: TGTGCCAGCCGACGGGGTTCTGGAAACACCATATATTTT
abundance: many; d_gene: NA; v_gene: TRBV29-1; j_gene: TRBJ2-5; CDR3aa: CSVRGHFQETQYF; CDR3nt: TGCAGCGTGAGAGGACACTTCCAAGAGACCCAGTACTTC
abundance: once; d_gene: NA; v_gene: TRBV10-3; j_gene: TRBJ2-2; CDR3aa: CAISTGGVLNTGELFF; CDR3nt: TGTGCCATCAGTACCGGCGGTGTCCTGAACACCGGGGAGCTGTTTTTT
abundance: few; d_gene: NA; v_gene: TRBV13; j_gene: TRBJ2-1; CDR3aa: CASSPNSMEQFF; CDR3nt: TGTGCCAGCAGCCCGAACTCAATGGAGCAGTTCTTC
abundance: NA; d_gene: NA; v_gene: TRBV15; j_gene: TRBJ1-1; CDR3aa: CATSRVRQTTEAFF; CDR3nt: TGTGCCACCAGCAGAGTAAGACAGACCACTGAAGCTTTCTTT
abundance: NA; d_gene: TRBD1; v_gene: TRBV18; j_gene: TRBJ1-2; CDR3aa: CASSLSSGTGGYGYTF; CDR3nt: TGTGCCAGCTCCCTATCCTCCGGGACAGGGGGGTATGGCTACACCTTC
abundance: NA; d_gene: TRBD1; v_gene: TRBV7-9; j_gene: TRBJ1-2; CDR3aa: CASSPRTGLNYGYTF; CDR3nt: TGTGCCAGCAGCCCAAGGACAGGGTTGAACTATGGCTACACCTTC
abundance: few; d_gene: NA; v_gene: TRBV6-1; j_gene: TRBJ1-2; CDR3aa: CASSDRGGDGYTF; CDR3nt: TGTGCCAGCAGTGATCGCGGGGGCGATGGCTACACCTTC
abundance: many; d_gene: NA; v_gene: TRBV18; j_gene: TRBJ2-5; CDR3aa: CASSPAGETQYF; CDR3nt: TGTGCCAGCTCGCCCGCCGGGGAGACCCAGTACTTC
abundance: NA; d_gene: NA; v_gene: TRBV27; j_gene: TRBJ2-3; CDR3aa: CASSIPARADTQYF; CDR3nt: TGTGCCAGCAGTATCCCCGCGCGGGCAGATACGCAGTATTTT
abundance: few; d_gene: TRBD1; v_gene: TRBV12-3/TRBV12-4; j_gene: TRBJ1-5; CDR3aa: CASSLPGTGDLRPQHF; CDR3nt: TGTGCCAGCAGTCTTCCCGGGACAGGGGACCTTCGGCCCCAGCATTTT